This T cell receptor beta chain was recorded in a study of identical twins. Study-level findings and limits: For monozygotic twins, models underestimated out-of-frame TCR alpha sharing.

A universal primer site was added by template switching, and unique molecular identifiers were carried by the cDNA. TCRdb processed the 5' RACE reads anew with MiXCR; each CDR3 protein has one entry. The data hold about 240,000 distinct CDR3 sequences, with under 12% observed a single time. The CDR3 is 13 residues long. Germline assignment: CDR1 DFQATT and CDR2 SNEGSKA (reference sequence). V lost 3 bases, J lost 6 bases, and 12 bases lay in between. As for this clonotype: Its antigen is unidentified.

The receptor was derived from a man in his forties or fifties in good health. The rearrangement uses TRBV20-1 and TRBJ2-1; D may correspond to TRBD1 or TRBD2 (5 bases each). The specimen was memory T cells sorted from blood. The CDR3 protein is CSARGPSANEQFF. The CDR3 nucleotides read TGCAGTGCTAGGGGACCTTCGGCCAATGAGCAGTTCTTC.